This TCR beta chain comes out of a study of T cell repertoires in cytomegalovirus infection. The wider study: Based on public TCR beta signatures, there were indications of CMV infection and of a matching HLA type.

TCRdb re-derived calls from the reads in MiXCR, one entry per CDR3 protein. The repertoire includes approximately 290,000 distinct CDR3 sequences, roughly 24% of them detected once, and approximately 14% sits in the top ten. Germline V gene lookup returns CDR1 SGHVS and CDR2 FQNEAQ. V was cut by 5 bases and J by 1 base, with 17 bases left in between. There are 16 residues in the CDR3. This clonotype was seen at least ten times. Its antigen is not known. Overall study findings and caveats: HLA-C-restricted CMV-specific TCR beta clonotypes prevailed in the ex vivo response. The cumulative frequency of public TCR beta families distinguished individuals who carried CMV together with the relevant HLA.

The sample comprised PBMCs. The sequence derives from a human donor in good health (CMV status not recorded). Some clones in this sample may be carry-over from other donors' samples. The chain joins TRBV7-8 to TRBJ1-2; D is ambiguous. The CDR3 loop reads CASSPRPGPFNYGYTF. The CDR3 coding sequence is TGTGCCAGCAGCCCGCGGCCCGGACCCTTTAACTATGGCTACACCTTC.